The clone carrying this TCR beta chain was observed a handful of times. Its antigen is as yet unknown. This entry is derived from a study of a mutant IDH1 vaccine in newly diagnosed glioma. Study-level background: Sex distribution of treated patients was approximately 60% male and about 38% female; mean age was around 40 years. At week 47 came visit V13, while visit V12 had come at week 35. The therapy given earlier, which was standard therapy, consisted of radiotherapy, temozolomide, or both, and most of the patients received both. Study results and caveats: Over 85% of patients showed vaccine-induced immune responses across multiple MHC alleles.

Sequencing used immunoSEQ multiplex PCR; TCRdb keeps in-frame clones, though not all of them. The table lists 50,000 to 65,000 clones, roughly nine tenths of them singletons, with 1.6% in the top ten. Time point of the sample: week 35, safety follow-up. Vaccination comprised doses that each held 300 ug of mutant IDH1 20-mer peptide, plus topical imiquimod. Trimming took 5 bases from V and 4 from J; bases not matched to a gene: 2. This CDR3 has 16 amino acids. CDR1 is SGHTA, CDR2 FQGNSA, per germline. The source of this sequence is a man aged 35 to 55 with glioma. The chain has TRBV7-2 and TRBJ2-2; 15 bases are shared with TRBD2. This specimen was PBMCs, taken from a glioma patient whose treatment included an IDH1 peptide vaccine. Here the CDR3 reads CASSRTSGRATGELFF. CDR3 in DNA: TGTGCCAGCAGCCGGACTAGCGGGAGGGCCACCGGGGAGCTGTTTTTT.